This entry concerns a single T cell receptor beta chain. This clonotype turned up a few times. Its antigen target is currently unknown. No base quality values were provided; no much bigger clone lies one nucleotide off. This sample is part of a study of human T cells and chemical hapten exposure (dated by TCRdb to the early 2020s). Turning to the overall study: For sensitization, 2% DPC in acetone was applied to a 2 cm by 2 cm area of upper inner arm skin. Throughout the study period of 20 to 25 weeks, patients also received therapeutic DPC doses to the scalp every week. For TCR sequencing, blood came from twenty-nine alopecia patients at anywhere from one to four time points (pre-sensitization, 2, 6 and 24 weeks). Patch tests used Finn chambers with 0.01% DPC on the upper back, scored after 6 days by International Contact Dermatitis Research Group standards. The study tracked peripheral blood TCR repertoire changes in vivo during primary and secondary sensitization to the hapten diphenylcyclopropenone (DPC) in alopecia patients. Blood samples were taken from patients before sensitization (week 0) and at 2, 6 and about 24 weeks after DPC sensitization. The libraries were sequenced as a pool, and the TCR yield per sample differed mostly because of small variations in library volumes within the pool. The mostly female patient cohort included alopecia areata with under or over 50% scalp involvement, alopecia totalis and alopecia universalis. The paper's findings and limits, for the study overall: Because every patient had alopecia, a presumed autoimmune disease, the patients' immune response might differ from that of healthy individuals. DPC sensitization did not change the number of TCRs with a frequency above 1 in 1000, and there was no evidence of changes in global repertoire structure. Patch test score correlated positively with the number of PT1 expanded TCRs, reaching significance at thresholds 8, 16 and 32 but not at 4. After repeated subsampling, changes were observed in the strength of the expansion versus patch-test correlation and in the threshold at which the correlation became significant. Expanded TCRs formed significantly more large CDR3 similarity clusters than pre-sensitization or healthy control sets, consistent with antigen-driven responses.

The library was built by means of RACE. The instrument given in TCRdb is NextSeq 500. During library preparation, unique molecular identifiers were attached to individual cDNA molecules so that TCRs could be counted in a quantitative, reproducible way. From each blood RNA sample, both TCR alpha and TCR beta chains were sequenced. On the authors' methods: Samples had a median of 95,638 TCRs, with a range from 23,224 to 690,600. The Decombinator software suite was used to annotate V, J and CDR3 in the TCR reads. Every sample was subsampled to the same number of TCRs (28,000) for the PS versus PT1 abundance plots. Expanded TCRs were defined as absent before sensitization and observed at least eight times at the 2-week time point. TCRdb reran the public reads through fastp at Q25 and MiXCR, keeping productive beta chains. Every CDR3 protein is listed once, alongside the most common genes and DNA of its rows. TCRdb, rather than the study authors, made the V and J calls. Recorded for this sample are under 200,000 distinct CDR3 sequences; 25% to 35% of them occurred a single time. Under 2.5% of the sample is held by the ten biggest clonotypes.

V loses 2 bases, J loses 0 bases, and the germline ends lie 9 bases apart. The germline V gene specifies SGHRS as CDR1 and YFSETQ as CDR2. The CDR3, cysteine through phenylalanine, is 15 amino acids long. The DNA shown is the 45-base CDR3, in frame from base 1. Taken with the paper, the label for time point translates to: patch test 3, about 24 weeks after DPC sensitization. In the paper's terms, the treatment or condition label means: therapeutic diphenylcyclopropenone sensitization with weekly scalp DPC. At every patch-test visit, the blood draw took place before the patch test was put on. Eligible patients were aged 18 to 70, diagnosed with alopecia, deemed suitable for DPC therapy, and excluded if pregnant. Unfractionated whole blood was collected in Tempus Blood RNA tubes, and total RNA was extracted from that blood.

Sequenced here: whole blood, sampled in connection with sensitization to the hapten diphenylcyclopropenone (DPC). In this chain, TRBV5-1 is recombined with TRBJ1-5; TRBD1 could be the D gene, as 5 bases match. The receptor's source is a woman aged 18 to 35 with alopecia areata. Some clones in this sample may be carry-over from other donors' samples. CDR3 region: CASSFGGNSNQPQHF. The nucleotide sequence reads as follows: TGCGCCAGCAGCTTTGGGGGGAATAGCAATCAGCCCCAGCATTTT.